This TCR beta chain comes out of a study of blood T cell repertoires in COVID-19. Data came from immunoSEQ multiplex PCR; TCRdb stores just in-frame clones and leaves some out. The sample has over 400,000 clones; 80% to 90% are singletons. Germline assignment: CDR1 MGHRA and CDR2 YSYEKL. The CDR3 spans 14 residues. Between the trimmed V and J ends, which lost 0 bases and 6 bases, there was a span of 11 bases. Material for sequencing was peripheral blood. This chain connects TRBV4-1 to TRBJ1-1; D remains ambiguous. This receptor was obtained from a human donor in a cohort sampled during active COVID-19. CDR3: CASSQEEWRSEAFF. For the CDR3, the DNA is TGCGCCAGCAGCCAAGAGGAGTGGAGGTCTGAAGCTTTCTTT.